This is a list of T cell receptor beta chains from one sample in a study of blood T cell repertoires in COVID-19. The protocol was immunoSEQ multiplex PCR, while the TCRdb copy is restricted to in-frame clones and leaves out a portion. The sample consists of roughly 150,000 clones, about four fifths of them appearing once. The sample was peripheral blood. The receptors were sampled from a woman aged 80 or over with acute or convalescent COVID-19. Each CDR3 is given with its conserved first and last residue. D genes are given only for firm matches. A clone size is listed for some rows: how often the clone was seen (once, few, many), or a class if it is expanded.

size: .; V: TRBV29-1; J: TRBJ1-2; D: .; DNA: TGCAGCGTTGGCAGGGGTGGAGGCTACACCTTC; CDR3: CSVGRGGGYTF
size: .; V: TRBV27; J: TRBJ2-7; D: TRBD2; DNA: TGTGCCAGCAATACTAGACTAGCGGGAAGGTTCGAGCAGTACTTC; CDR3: CASNTRLAGRFEQYF
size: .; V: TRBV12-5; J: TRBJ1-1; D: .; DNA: TGTGCTAGTGGTTTGGGCCAGGGTTTTAACACTGAAGCTTTCTTT; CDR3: CASGLGQGFNTEAFF
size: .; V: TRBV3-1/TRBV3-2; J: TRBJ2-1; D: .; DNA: TGTGCCAGCAGCCAAGCGTCCCGTAATGAGCAGTTCTTC; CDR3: CASSQASRNEQFF
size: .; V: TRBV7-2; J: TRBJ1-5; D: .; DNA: TGTGCCAGCAGCTTAAAGTCAGGGATTCAGCCCCAGCATTTT; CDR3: CASSLKSGIQPQHF
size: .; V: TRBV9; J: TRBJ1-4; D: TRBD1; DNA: TGTGCCAGCAGCCCCCGACAGGGTCGGGATGAAAAACTGTTTTTT; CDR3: CASSPRQGRDEKLFF
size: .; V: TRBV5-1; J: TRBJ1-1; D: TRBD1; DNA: TGCGCCAGCAGCTTGGGGACAGGGGTTAGTTACACTGAAGCTTTCTTT; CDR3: CASSLGTGVSYTEAFF
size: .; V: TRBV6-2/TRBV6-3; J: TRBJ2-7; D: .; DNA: TGTGCCAGCAGCCCAAATACGGGCGGGATGGAGCAGTACTTC; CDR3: CASSPNTGGMEQYF
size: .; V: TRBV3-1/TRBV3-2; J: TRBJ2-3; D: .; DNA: TGTGCCAGCAGCCAAACTCCAGCTAGAATAGATACGCAGTATTTT; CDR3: CASSQTPARIDTQYF
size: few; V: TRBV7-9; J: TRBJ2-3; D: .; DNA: TGTGCCAGCACGATAACAGATACGCAGTATTTT; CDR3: CASTITDTQYF
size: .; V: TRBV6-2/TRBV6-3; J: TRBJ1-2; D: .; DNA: TGTGCCAGCAGTCCCACCAGTCAGGGTGGGGACACCTTC; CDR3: CASSPTSQGGDTF